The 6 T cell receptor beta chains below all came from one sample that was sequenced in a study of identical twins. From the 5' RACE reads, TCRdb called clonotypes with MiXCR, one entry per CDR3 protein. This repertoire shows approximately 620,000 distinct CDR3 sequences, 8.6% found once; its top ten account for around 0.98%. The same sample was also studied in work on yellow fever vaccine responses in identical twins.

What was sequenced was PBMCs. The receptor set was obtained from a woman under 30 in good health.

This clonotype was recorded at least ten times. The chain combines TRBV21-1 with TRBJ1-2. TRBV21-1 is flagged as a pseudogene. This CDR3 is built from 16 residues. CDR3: CASSKVNPTFGYGYTF. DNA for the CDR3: TGTGCCAGCAGCAAAGTCAATCCCACCTTCGGCTATGGCTACACCTTC.

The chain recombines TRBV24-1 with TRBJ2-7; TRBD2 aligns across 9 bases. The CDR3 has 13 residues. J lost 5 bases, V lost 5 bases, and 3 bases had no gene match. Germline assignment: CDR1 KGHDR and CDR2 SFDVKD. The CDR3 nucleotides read TGTGCCACCAGTGGGACTAGCGTTAACGAGCAGTACTTC. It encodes CATSGTSVNEQYF.

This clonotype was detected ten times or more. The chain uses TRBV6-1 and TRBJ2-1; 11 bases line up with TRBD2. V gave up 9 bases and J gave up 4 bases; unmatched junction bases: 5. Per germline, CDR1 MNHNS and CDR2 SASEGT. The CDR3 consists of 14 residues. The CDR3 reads CASIIAGGYNEQFF. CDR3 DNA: TGTGCCAGTATTATAGCGGGGGGGTACAATGAGCAGTTCTTC.

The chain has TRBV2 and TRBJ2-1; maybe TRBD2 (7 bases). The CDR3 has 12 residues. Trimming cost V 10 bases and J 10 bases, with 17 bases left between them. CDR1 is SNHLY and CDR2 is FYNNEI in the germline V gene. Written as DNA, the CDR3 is TGTGCCAACCAAAAAGGGGGGGAGGAGCAGTTCTTC. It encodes CANQKGGEEQFF.

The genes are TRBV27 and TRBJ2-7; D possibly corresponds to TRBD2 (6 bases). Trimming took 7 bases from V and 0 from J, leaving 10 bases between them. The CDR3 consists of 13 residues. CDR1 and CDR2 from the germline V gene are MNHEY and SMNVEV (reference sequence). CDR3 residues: CASMSDYSYEQYF. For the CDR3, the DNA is TGTGCCAGCATGTCGGACTACTCCTACGAGCAGTACTTC.

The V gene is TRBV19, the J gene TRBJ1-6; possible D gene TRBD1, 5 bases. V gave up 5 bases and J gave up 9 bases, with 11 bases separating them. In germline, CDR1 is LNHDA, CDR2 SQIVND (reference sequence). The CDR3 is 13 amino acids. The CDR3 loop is CASSLTGRSPLHF. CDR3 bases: TGTGCCAGTAGTTTAACAGGTCGTTCACCCCTCCACTTT.